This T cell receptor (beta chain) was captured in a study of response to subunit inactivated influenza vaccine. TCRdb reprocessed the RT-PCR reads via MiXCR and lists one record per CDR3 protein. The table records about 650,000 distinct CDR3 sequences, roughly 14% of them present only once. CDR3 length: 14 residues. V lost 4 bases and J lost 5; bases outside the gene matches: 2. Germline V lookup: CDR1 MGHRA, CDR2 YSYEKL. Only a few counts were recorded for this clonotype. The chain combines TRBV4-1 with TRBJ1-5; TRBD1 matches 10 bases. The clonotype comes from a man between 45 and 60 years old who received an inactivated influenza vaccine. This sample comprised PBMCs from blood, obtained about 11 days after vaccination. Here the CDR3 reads CASSRGQGDQPQHF. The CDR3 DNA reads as TGCGCCAGCAGCCGAGGACAGGGGGATCAGCCCCAGCATTTT.